These 26 T cell receptor beta chains were sequenced from one sample in a study of response to subunit inactivated influenza vaccine. TCRdb re-called the RT-PCR reads with MiXCR, one entry per CDR3 protein. The table lists some 640,000 distinct CDR3 sequences, approximately 15% of them singletons. The source material was PBMCs from blood, sampled approximately 15 days before vaccination. These receptors came from a middle-aged man who received an inactivated influenza vaccine.

The genes are TRBV15 and TRBJ2-2, with D maybe TRBD1 (6 bases). V was clipped by 2 bases and J by 3 bases, with 10 bases between them. Germline V gene lookup returns CDR1 LNHNV and CDR2 YYDKDF (reference sequence). The CDR3 length is 15 residues. CDR3 region: CATSRQGYDTGELFF. For the CDR3, the DNA is TGTGCCACCAGCAGACAGGGGTACGACACCGGGGAGCTGTTTTTT.

V gene TRBV12-3 or TRBV12-4 combines with J gene TRBJ1-1; D may be TRBD1 (6 bases). The CDR3 has 15 residues. Trimming removed 6 bases at V and 0 bases at J, with 14 bases between. The CDR3 spells CASRSSGHMNTEAFF. For the CDR3, the DNA is TGTGCCAGCAGATCTTCGGGACATATGAACACTGAAGCTTTCTTT.

In this sample, this clonotype turned up a few times. This rearrangement joins TRBV20-1 to TRBJ2-5; TRBD2 agrees at 7 bases. With 3 bases clipped from V and 1 base from J, the junction kept 11 bases outside the gene matches. Germline CDR1 DFQATT, CDR2 SNEGSKA (reference sequence). The CDR3 spans 16 residues. The CDR3 sequence: CSASPFGVAGQETQYF. CDR3 DNA: TGCAGTGCTAGTCCCTTCGGGGTAGCGGGCCAAGAGACCCAGTACTTC.

At least ten counts were recorded for this clonotype. CDR3 coding DNA: TGCAGTGCTAGTGACGGGGGGGGACGTGGTGAGCAGTTCTTC. This codes for CSASDGGGRGEQFF. This chain joins TRBV20-1 and TRBJ2-1; TRBD2 aligns across 8 bases. The CDR3 consists of 14 residues. Germline V gene sequence: CDR1 DFQATT, CDR2 SNEGSKA (reference sequence). Trimming took 3 bases from V and 9 from J; bases not matched to a gene: 10.

The J gene is TRBJ2-7, the V gene TRBV7-2; a weak D match, TRBD2 (6 bases). CDR3 size: 14 residues. The germline V and J ends were trimmed by 3 bases and 3 bases, with 12 bases remaining between them. CDR1 SGHTA and CDR2 FQGNSA come from the germline V gene. Here the CDR3 DNA reads TGTGCCAGCAGCTTCTGGGGTAGCGGCTACGAGCAGTACTTC. It is translated as CASSFWGSGYEQYF.

This clonotype has just a few counts. This chain uses TRBV28 with TRBJ2-7, with D perhaps TRBD2 (7 bases). The V gene lost 2 bases and the J gene lost 5 bases, with 16 bases spanning the gap. The CDR3 has 15 amino acids. Germline CDR1 is MDHEN and CDR2 is SYDVKM. The CDR3 nucleotides read TGTGCCAGCAGTTTAGGGGGCGGGAGTAGCCACGAGCAGTACTTC. This encodes CASSLGGGSSHEQYF.

The V call is TRBV9, the J call TRBJ2-1; weak D call: TRBD2 (5 bases). Trimming left V 0 bases short and J 9 bases short, with 13 bases between. Germline CDR1 reads SGDLS; CDR2 reads YYNGEE. There are 14 residues in the CDR3. CDR3 loop: CASSVDRRKGEQFF. DNA for the CDR3: TGTGCCAGCAGCGTAGATCGGAGGAAGGGTGAGCAGTTCTTC.

At least ten counts were recorded for this clonotype. The chain joins TRBV6-1 to TRBJ2-1, with TRBD2 identical over 10 bases. CDR1 MNHNS and CDR2 SASEGT come from the germline V gene. The CDR3 sequence is 14 residues long. J was trimmed by 3 bases and V by 11 bases; bases with no gene match: 7. This CDR3 is CAASTSGLYNEQFF. The CDR3 coding sequence is TGTGCCGCTTCGACTAGCGGGCTCTACAATGAGCAGTTCTTC.

The chain links TRBV5-6 to TRBJ1-2; 9 nucleotides line up with TRBD1. Germline CDR1 and CDR2: SGHDT and YYEEEE. The CDR3 covers 14 residues. The ends lost 4 bases at V and 4 bases at J; junction bases unmatched: 5. The CDR3 nucleotides are TGTGCCAGCAGCGGCCGGGACAGGGCCTATGGCTACACCTTC. Translated, it gives CASSGRDRAYGYTF.

This clonotype was detected ten times or more. The chain uses TRBV25-1 and TRBJ2-5, with 7 bases fitting TRBD1. Germline trimming cut 3 bases from V and 9 bases from J; bases unmatched to any gene: 10. CDR3 length equals 14 residues. CDR1 MGHDK and CDR2 SYGVNS come from the germline V gene. CDR3 sequence: CASSDHTGDGAQYF. The CDR3 coding sequence is TGTGCCAGCAGTGACCATACAGGGGACGGGGCCCAGTACTTC.

This clonotype was observed a handful of times. The genes are TRBV2 and TRBJ2-3; D is undetermined. Between the trimmed V and J ends, which lost 3 bases and 7 bases, there was a span of 8 bases. CDR1 and CDR2 from the germline V gene are SNHLY and FYNNEI. The CDR3 totals 12 residues. Here the CDR3 reads CASSDGYYTQYF. In DNA form, the CDR3 reads TGTGCCAGCAGTGATGGTTATTATACGCAGTATTTT.

The chain has TRBV15 and TRBJ2-4; 8 bases map to TRBD1. CDR1 is LNHNV, CDR2 YYDKDF, per germline (reference sequence). The V gene end was trimmed by 0 bases and the J gene end by 0 bases; junction bases not matched to a gene: 7. This CDR3 has 18 amino acids. The CDR3 loop reads CATSRDWTGLLAKNIQYF. The CDR3, as DNA: TGTGCCACCAGCAGAGATTGGACAGGGCTATTAGCCAAAAACATTCAGTACTTC.

This clonotype was seen more than once but under ten times. The chain combines TRBV28 with TRBJ2-7; D not resolved. CDR3 size: 12 residues. The V end lost 6 bases, the J end lost 7 bases, and 13 bases lay between the germline ends. CDR1 and CDR2 (germline): MDHEN, SYDVKM. The CDR3, as DNA: TGTGCCAGCAGCCGAGGACCCTGGGAGCAGTACTTC. Translated, it gives CASSRGPWEQYF.

The table lists this clonotype with many counts. The chain employs TRBV5-1 and TRBJ2-2, with D hard to call. V was cut by 0 bases and J by 1 base, with 7 bases left in between. Germline V CDR1 and CDR2: SGHRS, YFSETQ. The CDR3 is 15 amino acids. The CDR3 spells CASSLAQLNTGELFF. CDR3 DNA: TGCGCCAGCAGCTTGGCACAGCTGAACACCGGGGAGCTGTTTTTT.

This clonotype was seen more than once but under ten times. The rearrangement links TRBV30 to TRBJ1-6; D call uncertain. The CDR3 length is 15 residues. Between the trimmed V and J ends, which lost 0 bases and 7 bases, there was a span of 13 bases. CDR1 is GTSNPN and CDR2 is SVGIG in the germline V gene (reference sequence). The CDR3 reads CAWSVRSPINSPLHF. The CDR3 region has the DNA TGTGCCTGGAGTGTACGAAGTCCGATAAATTCACCCCTCCACTTT. Full variable domain (remainder filled in from reference TRBV30 and TRBJ1-6): SQTIHQWPATLVQPVGSPLSLECTVEGTSNPNLYWYRQAAGRGLQLLFYSVGIGQISSEVPQNLSASRPQDRQFILSSKKLLLSDSGFYLCAWSVRSPINSPLHFGNGTRLTVT.

The rearrangement links TRBV5-1 to TRBJ2-5, with 9 bases matching TRBD2. CDR1 and CDR2 from the germline V gene are SGHRS and YFSETQ. The trim removed 4 bases at V and 5 bases at J, leaving 9 bases unmatched. The CDR3 is made up of 15 amino acids. In nucleotides, the CDR3 is TGCGCCAGCAGCACCTGGACTAGCGACACGGAGACCCAGTACTTC. As protein: CASSTWTSDTETQYF.

The V call is TRBV7-8, the J call TRBJ1-6; no clear D gene. The CDR3 loop spans 14 amino acids. V was pared by 1 base and J by 10 bases, with 11 bases between. The germline CDR1 and CDR2 sequences are SGHVS and FQNEAQ. The CDR3, as DNA: TGTGCCAGCAGCTTAGGATCCGGGCGGTCACCCCTCCACTTT. Protein sequence: CASSLGSGRSPLHF. The whole variable domain, filled in from reference TRBV7-8 and TRBJ1-6, reads GAGVSQSPRYKVAKRGQDVALRCDPISGHVSLFWYQQALGQGPEFLTYFQNEAQLDKSGLPSDRFFAERPEGSVSTLKIQRTQQEDSAVYLCASSLGSGRSPLHFGNGTRLTVT.

In this sample, this clonotype turned up a few times. The genes are TRBV5-1 and TRBJ2-2, with D possibly being TRBD1 or TRBD2 (7 bases each). CDR1 and CDR2 (germline): SGHRS, YFSETQ. V was cut by 4 bases and J by 7 bases, with 14 bases left in between. CDR3 length: 14 amino acids. The CDR3 spells CASSLQGEGGELFF. Written as DNA, the CDR3 is TGCGCCAGCAGCCTCCAGGGGGAGGGCGGGGAGCTGTTTTTT. The whole variable domain, filled in from reference TRBV5-1 and TRBJ2-2, reads KAGVTQTPRYLIKTRGQQVTLSCSPISGHRSVSWYQQTPGQGLQFLFEYFSETQRNKGNFPGRFSGRQFSNSRSEMNVSTLELGDSALYLCASSLQGEGGELFFGEGSRLTVL.

This clonotype appeared a few times. This chain joins TRBV19 and TRBJ2-2, with 7 bases identical to TRBD1. CDR1 and CDR2 (germline): LNHDA, SQIVND (reference sequence). The junction had 17 bases not matched to a gene; V was cut back by 11 bases and J by 5 bases. This CDR3 is built from 16 residues. The CDR3 DNA reads TGTGCCTCGAAGGAGAATCGGGACAGCGAAACCGGGGAGCTGTTTTTT. Amino acids: CASKENRDSETGELFF.

This clonotype has only a few counts. The chain uses TRBV19 and TRBJ2-1; D is unclear. Trimming pared 0 bases from V and 4 bases from J, leaving 10 bases between. Looked up from germline, CDR1 is LNHDA and CDR2 is SQIVND (reference sequence). This CDR3 has 15 amino acids. CDR3 in amino acids: CASSIDRGFYNEQFF. The CDR3 coding sequence is TGTGCCAGTAGTATAGATCGAGGTTTTTACAATGAGCAGTTCTTC.

Comment on this clonotype: A much larger clone lies a single base off, so this may be a read error. The chain couples TRBV5-6 to TRBJ2-2; a possible D gene is TRBD1 (5 bases). CDR3 size: 15 residues. V was cut by 0 bases and J by 1 base, with 7 bases left in between. Looked up from germline, CDR1 is SGHDT and CDR2 is YYEEEE. CDR3 sequence reads: CASSLGRENTGELFF. For the CDR3, the DNA is TGTGCCAGCAGCTTGGGCAGGGAGAACACCGGGGAGCTGTTTTTT. Using reference TRBV5-6 and TRBJ2-2 for the parts outside the CDR3, the full variable domain is DAGVTQSPTHLIKTRGQQVTLRCSPKSGHDTVSWYQQALGQGPQFIFQYYEEEERQRGNFPDRFSGHQFPNYSSELNVNALLLGDSALYLCASSLGRENTGELFFGEGSRLTVL.

CDR3 bases: TGTGCCACCAGCAGAGGTCTAGGGGATCAGCCCCAGCATTTT. The encoded protein is CATSRGLGDQPQHF. This rearrangement joins TRBV15 to TRBJ1-5; possibly TRBD1 for D (5 bases). This CDR3 is 14 amino acids long. The V and J ends lost 1 base and 5 bases respectively, with 9 bases between them. The V gene's germline CDR1 is LNHNV and CDR2 YYDKDF (reference sequence).

The genes are TRBV5-1 and TRBJ2-5; 8 bases are shared with TRBD2. Germline V lookup: CDR1 SGHRS, CDR2 YFSETQ. The CDR3 runs to 15 residues. V trimming: 3 bases; J trimming: 5 bases; junction bases outside the gene matches: 9. This CDR3 is CASSWGSGGTETQYF. DNA of the CDR3: TGCGCCAGCAGCTGGGGGAGCGGGGGAACCGAGACCCAGTACTTC.

In its sample, this clonotype was seen a few times. The rearrangement joins TRBV4-2 to TRBJ1-1; D gene ambiguous. This CDR3 has 14 amino acids. Trimming removed 5 bases at V and 3 bases at J, with 13 bases between. Per germline, CDR1 LGHNA and CDR2 YNFKEQ. This CDR3 is CASSSSSDYTEAFF. CDR3 DNA sequence: TGTGCCAGCAGCTCCTCTTCAGACTACACTGAAGCTTTCTTT.

The chain recombines TRBV5-1 with TRBJ2-3, with TRBD2 as a possible D gene (6 bases). CDR1 SGHRS and CDR2 YFSETQ come from the germline V gene. This CDR3 comprises 14 residues. Deletions cut 4 bases from V and 0 bases from J, with 9 bases between. The CDR3 sequence: CASSRDLSTDTQYF. In DNA, the CDR3 is TGCGCCAGCAGCCGGGACTTGAGCACAGATACGCAGTATTTT.

This chain uses TRBV7-8 with TRBJ2-7; no clear D. The CDR3 totals 15 residues. With 1 base removed from V and 0 bases from J, the gap between germline ends came to 10 bases. The germline gives CDR1 SGHVS, CDR2 FQNEAQ. CDR3 region: CASSLEGTSSYEQYF. In DNA, the CDR3 is TGTGCCAGCAGCTTAGAGGGAACAAGCTCCTACGAGCAGTACTTC.